What follows are 11 T cell receptor beta chains derived from one specimen sequenced in a study of T-cell memory formation after mild COVID-19. TCRdb fed the 5' RACE reads into MiXCR, producing one record per CDR3 protein. The data contain about 340,000 distinct CDR3 sequences, 20% to 25% of them seen just once; the ten biggest clones take up around an eighth. Specimen: PBMCs or a T cell subset sorted from them (not recorded which). The source is an adult woman who had mild COVID-19 (a few samples of this study predate the infection). Cell type and time point are not known.

This clonotype showed up just a few times. The chain combines TRBV7-9 with TRBJ2-7; D is perhaps TRBD1 (6 bases). Trimming removed 1 base at V and 3 bases at J, with 10 bases between. Germline CDR1 and CDR2: SEHNR and FQNEAQ (reference sequence). The CDR3 runs 14 residues. CDR3 in amino acids: CASSLGQAGYEQYF. The CDR3 DNA is TGTGCCAGCAGCTTAGGACAGGCCGGCTACGAGCAGTACTTC.

This clonotype was counted a few times. The CDR3 region is CASSQDYGLSYEQYF. CDR3 DNA: TGTGCCAGCAGCCAAGATTACGGGTTATCTTACGAGCAGTACTTC. The chain combines TRBV4-2 with TRBJ2-7; D remains unclear. V was shortened by 0 bases and J by 4 bases, with 13 bases between the two germline ends. This CDR3 is built from 15 residues. Germline V lookup: CDR1 LGHNA, CDR2 YNFKEQ.

This clonotype has ten or more counts. The gene calls are TRBV5-5 and TRBJ2-1, with D possibly being TRBD2 (7 bases). V lost 4 bases and J lost 3, with 23 bases in between. The CDR3 length is 18 residues. Germline loops: CDR1 SGHKS, CDR2 YYEKEE (reference sequence). CDR3 sequence (DNA): TGTGCCAGCAGCGGCCAAGGGGGGAGCGGGGTGGGCTACAATGAGCAGTTCTTC. Residues: CASSGQGGSGVGYNEQFF.

There are a few counts of this clonotype. The genes are TRBV6-5 and TRBJ1-5, with D possibly matching TRBD1 (5 bases). The germline V gene encodes CDR1 MNHEY and CDR2 SVGAGI. V was cut by 5 bases and J by 7 bases, with 15 bases left in between. The CDR3 extends over 14 amino acids. DNA of the CDR3: TGTGCCAGCAGTCCCTCGGGGGATTGGCAGCCCCAGCATTTT. It specifies CASSPSGDWQPQHF.

By share of the sample, this clonotype is medium-sized. The chain links TRBV4-1 to TRBJ2-4; a possible D gene is TRBD1 (6 bases). The CDR3 extends over 18 amino acids. V shed 0 bases and J shed 3 bases, with 18 bases lying between them. Germline CDR1 MGHRA, CDR2 YSYEKL. The CDR3 region is CASSQDDPGASGKNIQYF. CDR3 sequence (DNA): TGCGCCAGCAGCCAAGATGATCCAGGGGCGTCGGGCAAAAACATTCAGTACTTC.

This clonotype was observed a few times. V gene TRBV7-6 combines with J gene TRBJ2-7; 7 nucleotides line up with TRBD1. With 5 bases clipped from V and 7 bases from J, the junction kept 17 bases outside the gene matches. The CDR3 totals 16 residues. Looked up from germline, CDR1 is SGHVS and CDR2 is FNYEAQ. CDR3 amino acids: CASSTPPGTATLEQYF. DNA of the CDR3: TGTGCCAGCAGCACCCCGCCCGGGACAGCTACCTTGGAGCAGTACTTC.

This clonotype has ten or more counts. The rearrangement joins TRBV7-2 to TRBJ2-5; D unclear. This CDR3 is 11 amino acids long. Deletions cut 5 bases from V and 7 bases from J, with 8 bases between. The germline gives CDR1 SGHTA, CDR2 FQGNSA. This CDR3 reads CASSPSVTQYF. Written as DNA, the CDR3 is TGTGCCAGCAGCCCGTCTGTGACCCAGTACTTC.

This chain connects TRBV29-1 to TRBJ2-1; D remains ambiguous. V was clipped by 4 bases and J by 4 bases, with 5 bases between them. The CDR3 is 11 residues long. Germline-derived CDR1 and CDR2 are SQVTM and ANQGSEA. In nucleotides, the CDR3 is TGCAGCGTTGTTGATTACAATGAGCAGTTCTTC. This translates into CSVVDYNEQFF.

This clonotype was found a few times. The J gene is TRBJ2-7, the V gene TRBV6-5, with TRBD1 as a possible D gene (5 bases). The CDR3 has 14 amino acids. From germline, CDR1 is MNHEY and CDR2 SVGAGI. The V and J ends lost 2 bases and 2 bases respectively, with 10 bases between them. This CDR3 reads CASSYQGLPYEQYF. CDR3 sequence (DNA): TGTGCCAGCAGTTACCAGGGCCTCCCCTACGAGCAGTACTTC.

The gene calls are TRBV20-1 and TRBJ2-3; 10 bases are shared with TRBD2. The CDR3 is 14 residues long. CDR1 and CDR2 from the germline V gene are DFQATT and SNEGSKA (reference sequence). The V gene end was trimmed by 5 bases and the J gene end by 1 base; junction bases not matched to a gene: 3. CDR3 in amino acids: CSAVLAGGTDTQYF. CDR3 in DNA: TGCAGTGCTGTGCTAGCGGGGGGCACAGATACGCAGTATTTT.

This clonotype was counted ten times or more. The junction differs from germline at one of its ends, possibly a read error. This chain joins TRBV5-1 and TRBJ2-1, with 7 nucleotides matching TRBD1. The CDR3 runs to 12 residues. CDR1 is SGHRS, CDR2 YFSETQ, per germline. The CDR3 DNA follows: TGTGCCAGCAGCTTGACAGGGAATGAGCAGTTCTTC. It encodes CASSLTGNEQFF.